In its sample, the clone carrying this T cell receptor beta chain was seen a few times. As yet, its antigen is unknown. The CDR3 is 15 amino acids. This entry comes from a study of vaccination and CD4 T cells after COVID-19. Looking at the study overall: Samples taken post-COVID came a median around 96 days after diagnosis, ranging from 35 to 161.

The Oncomine TCR Beta short-read assay was what sequenced the DNA obtained from cultured CD4+ T cells. TCRdb reprocessed the PCR reads via MiXCR and lists one record per CDR3 protein. The sample includes 15,000 to 25,000 distinct CDR3 sequences, more than 45% of them seen just once. The treatment denotes: approximately 10-day PBMC culture with coronavirus spike peptide pools or control peptides (ViraFEST assay). Roughly 2 million PBMCs per well were cultured with roughly 10 IU/ml IL-2 and about 9.7 ug/ml peptide pools. From the roughly ten-day cultures, CD4+ T cells were isolated by negative selection.

The origin of this receptor is a human donor who had recovered from COVID-19. V usage is TRBV21-1 and J usage is TRBJ1-3; the D call TRBD1 from the table was never checked on the DNA. TRBV21-1 is noted as a pseudogene. Sequences were derived from CD4+ T cells from blood, cultured in vitro, sampled before SARS-CoV-2 vaccination. The CDR3 DNA is TGTGCCAGCAGCAGATCAGGGCGGATTGGAAACACCATATATTTT. Encoded protein: CASSRSGRIGNTIYF.